The next 3 T cell receptor beta chains were all read from a single sample in a study of T cell repertoires in ileal Crohn's disease. Using immunoSEQ multiplex PCR, the repertoire was profiled, and TCRdb retains in-frame clones only, with some absent. The table has 2,300 or so clones, under 95% seen once. Input material: ileal tissue. The receptors were gathered from an adult with Crohn's disease.

The rearrangement joins TRBV6-5 to TRBJ2-1, with 7 bases identical to TRBD1. This CDR3 spans 15 amino acids. The J segment lost 4 bases and the V segment lost 6 bases, leaving 9 bases of the junction unmatched. CDR1 MNHEY and CDR2 SVGAGI come from the germline V gene. The CDR3 here is CASRPTGTAYNEQFF. CDR3 sequence (DNA): TGTGCCAGCAGGCCTACCGGGACAGCTTACAATGAGCAGTTCTTC.

This clone was seen only once. The V and J genes are TRBV5-1 and TRBJ2-5; 7 bases agree with TRBD2. CDR1 is SGHRS, CDR2 YFSETQ, per germline. With V trimmed by 3 bases and J by 4 bases, 9 bases remained unmatched. The CDR3 spans 15 residues. The CDR3 nucleotides are TGCGCCAGCAGCTCTGGACGAGCGGGGCGAGAGACCCAGTACTTC. Translating it yields CASSSGRAGRETQYF. The variable domain in full, with the rest retrieved from reference TRBV5-1 and TRBJ2-5, is KAGVTQTPRYLIKTRGQQVTLSCSPISGHRSVSWYQQTPGQGLQFLFEYFSETQRNKGNFPGRFSGRQFSNSRSEMNVSTLELGDSALYLCASSSGRAGRETQYFGPGTRLLVL.

This clone came up once. The chain has TRBV5-6 and TRBJ2-2; TRBD1 matches 8 bases. The CDR3 sequence is 15 residues long. The germline V gene encodes CDR1 SGHDT and CDR2 YYEEEE. V was pared by 4 bases and J by 3 bases, with 5 bases of the junction left unmatched. CDR3 amino acids: CASSRLDRDTGELFF. DNA for the CDR3: TGTGCCAGCAGCCGACTGGACAGGGACACCGGGGAGCTGTTTTTT.